This paragraph reports one T cell receptor (beta chain). The data stem from a study of blood T cell repertoires in COVID-19. About the research overall: COVID-19 samples, acute and convalescent, were from the United States, Italy and Spain.

The CDR3 length is 15 residues. The germline V gene has CDR1 MNHEY and CDR2 SMNVEV (reference sequence). The V and J ends lost 6 bases and 5 bases respectively, with 19 bases between them. Categorization into cohorts depended on clinical history that participants reported. Symptom resolution, clearance, or two negative PCRs marked donors in Cohort 3 as recovered. As originally analysed: Using reference gene primer amplification, nucleated cell counts were estimated. The assay was immunoSEQ multiplex PCR, and TCRdb's table has in-frame clones only and misses some. That table gives V, J and clone size, and the DNA gave D and trimming. The data show hundreds of thousands of clones, with approximately 85% seen just once and 0.75% to 1% held by the top ten.

Sequencing was carried out using PBMCs or T cells enriched from blood (not recorded which). The chain combines TRBV27 with TRBJ1-2, with D possibly TRBD1 on 5 matching bases. The receptor was isolated from a woman in her thirties who had recovered from COVID-19. The CDR3 sequence is CASSPRAGKRYGYTF. The DNA of the CDR3 is TGTGCCAGCAGCCCCCGGGCAGGGAAGAGGTATGGCTACACCTTC.